This TCR beta chain was found in a study of read filtering for tumor transcriptome and immune sequencing. Study context: DNase treatment preceded whole-transcriptome library preparation.

Sampling of bone marrow took place during active disease in every patient. CDR3 length: 13 residues. Germline V gene data show CDR1 as MNHNS and CDR2 as SASEGT. V trimming: 11 bases; J trimming: 0 bases; junction bases outside the gene matches: 4. From around 440 ng of RNA, a library with molecular barcoded alpha/delta and beta/gamma adaptors was made. Using its own MiXCR run on the reads, TCRdb lists one record per CDR3 protein. The table shows 75,000 to 95,000 distinct CDR3 sequences, with 20% to 25% occurring only once. This TCR was recovered from a donor at least 40 years old with multiple myeloma. The rearrangement links TRBV6-1 to TRBJ2-1, with TRBD2 identical over 7 bases. Specimen: a population of CD138-negative cells sorted from bone marrow. CDR3 sequence: CAVRGVSYNEQFF. The DNA for the CDR3 is TGTGCCGTTCGGGGGGTCTCCTACAATGAGCAGTTCTTC.